This T cell receptor (beta chain) was sequenced during a study of shared clonotypes between healthy human individuals. Unsorted PBMC replicate PCRs drew on 250 to 300 ng DNA, representing 25,000 to 30,000 T cell genomes. Sequenced by immunoSEQ multiplex PCR; TCRdb stores in-frame clones only, minus some. The data show about 460,000 clones, 70% to 80% seen once. The sequenced sample was PBMCs. The clonotype originates from a woman aged 40 to 50 in good health. Some clones in this sample may be carry-over from other donors' samples.

CDR3 bases: TGTGCCAGCAGCTTAGGGCCAGGGGGAGGCAACACCGGGGAGCTGTTTTTT. Amino acid sequence: CASSLGPGGGNTGELFF. V usage is TRBV11-2 and J usage is TRBJ2-2; a possible D gene is TRBD1 (7 bases). The CDR3 runs to 17 residues. Trimming cost V 1 base and J 2 bases, with 14 bases left between them. Germline loops: CDR1 SGHAT, CDR2 FQNNGV.